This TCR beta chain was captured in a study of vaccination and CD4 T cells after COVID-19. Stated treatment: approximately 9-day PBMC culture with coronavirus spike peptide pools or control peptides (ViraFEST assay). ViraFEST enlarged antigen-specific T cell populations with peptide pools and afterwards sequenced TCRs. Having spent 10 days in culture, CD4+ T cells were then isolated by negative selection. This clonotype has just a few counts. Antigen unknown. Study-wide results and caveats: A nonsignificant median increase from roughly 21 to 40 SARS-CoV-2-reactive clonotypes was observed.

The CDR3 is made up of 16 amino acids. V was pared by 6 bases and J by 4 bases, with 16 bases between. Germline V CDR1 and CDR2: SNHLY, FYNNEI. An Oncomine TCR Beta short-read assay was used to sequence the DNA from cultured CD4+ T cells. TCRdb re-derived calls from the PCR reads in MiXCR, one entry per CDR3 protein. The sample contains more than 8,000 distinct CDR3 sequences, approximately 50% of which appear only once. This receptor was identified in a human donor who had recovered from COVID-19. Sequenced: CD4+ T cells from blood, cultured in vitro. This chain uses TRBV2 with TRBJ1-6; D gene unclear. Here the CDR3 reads CASRALERLYNSPLHF. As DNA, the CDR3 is TGTGCCAGCAGGGCCCTGGAACGGCTGTATAATTCACCCCTCCACTTT. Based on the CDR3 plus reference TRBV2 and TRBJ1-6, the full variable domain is EPEVTQTPSHQVTQMGQEVILRCVPISNHLYFYWYRQILGQKVEFLVSFYNNEISEKSEIFDDQFSVERPDGSNFTLKIRSTKLEDSAMYFCASRALERLYNSPLHFGNGTRLTVT.